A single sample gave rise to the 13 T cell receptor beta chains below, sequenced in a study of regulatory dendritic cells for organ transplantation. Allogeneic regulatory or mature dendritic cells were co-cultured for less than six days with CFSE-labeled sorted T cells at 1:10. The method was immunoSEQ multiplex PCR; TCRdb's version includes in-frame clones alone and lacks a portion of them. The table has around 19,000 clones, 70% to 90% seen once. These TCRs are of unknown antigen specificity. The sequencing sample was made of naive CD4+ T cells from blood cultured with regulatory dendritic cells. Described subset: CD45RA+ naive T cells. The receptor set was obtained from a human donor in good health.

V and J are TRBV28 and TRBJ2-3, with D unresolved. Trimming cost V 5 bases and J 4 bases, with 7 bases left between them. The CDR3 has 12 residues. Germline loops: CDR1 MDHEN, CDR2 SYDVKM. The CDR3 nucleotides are TGTGCCAGCAGTGTGGGTTCAGATACGCAGTATTTT. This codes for CASSVGSDTQYF.

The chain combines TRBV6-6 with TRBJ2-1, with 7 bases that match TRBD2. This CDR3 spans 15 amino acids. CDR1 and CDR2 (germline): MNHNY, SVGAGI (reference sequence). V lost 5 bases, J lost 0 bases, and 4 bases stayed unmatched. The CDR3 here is CASSPGGSSYNEQFF. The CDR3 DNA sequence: TGTGCCAGCAGTCCCGGGGGGAGCTCCTACAATGAGCAGTTCTTC.

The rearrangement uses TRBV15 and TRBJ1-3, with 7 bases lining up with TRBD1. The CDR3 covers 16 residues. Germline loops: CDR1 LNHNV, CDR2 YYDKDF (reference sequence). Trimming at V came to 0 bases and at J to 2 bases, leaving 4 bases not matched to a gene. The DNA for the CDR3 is TGTGCCACCAGCAGAGATCCGGGGACAGCTGGAAACACCATATATTTT. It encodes CATSRDPGTAGNTIYF.

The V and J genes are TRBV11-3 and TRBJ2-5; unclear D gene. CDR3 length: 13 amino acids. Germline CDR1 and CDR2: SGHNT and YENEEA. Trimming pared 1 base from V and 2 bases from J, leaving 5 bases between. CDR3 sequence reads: CASSLGRQETQYF. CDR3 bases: TGTGCCAGCAGCTTAGGCAGACAAGAGACCCAGTACTTC.

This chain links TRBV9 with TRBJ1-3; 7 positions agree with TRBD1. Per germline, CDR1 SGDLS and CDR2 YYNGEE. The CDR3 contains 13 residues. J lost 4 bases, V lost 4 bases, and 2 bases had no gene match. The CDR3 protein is CASSSGGGNTIYF. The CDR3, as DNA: TGTGCCAGCAGCTCAGGGGGGGGAAACACCATATATTTT.

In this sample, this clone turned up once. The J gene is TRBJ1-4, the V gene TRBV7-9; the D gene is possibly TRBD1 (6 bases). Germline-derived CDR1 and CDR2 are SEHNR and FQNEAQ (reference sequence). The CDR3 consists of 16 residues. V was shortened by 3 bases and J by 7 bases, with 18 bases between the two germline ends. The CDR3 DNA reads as TGTGCCAGCAGCTTCCCCGGGGTACAGGGTCGTGAAAAACTGTTTTTT. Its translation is CASSFPGVQGREKLFF.

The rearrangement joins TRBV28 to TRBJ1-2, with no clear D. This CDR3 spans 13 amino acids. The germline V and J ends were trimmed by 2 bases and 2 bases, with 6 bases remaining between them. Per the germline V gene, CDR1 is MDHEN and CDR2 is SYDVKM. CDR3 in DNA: TGTGCCAGCAGTTTAGTCGTAAACTATGGCTACACCTTC. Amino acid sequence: CASSLVVNYGYTF.

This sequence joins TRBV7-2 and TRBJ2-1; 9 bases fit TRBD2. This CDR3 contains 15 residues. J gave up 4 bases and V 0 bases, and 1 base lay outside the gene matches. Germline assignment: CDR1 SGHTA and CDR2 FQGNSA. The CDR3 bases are TGTGCCAGCAGCTTAGCTAGCGGGAGATACAATGAGCAGTTCTTC. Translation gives CASSLASGRYNEQFF.

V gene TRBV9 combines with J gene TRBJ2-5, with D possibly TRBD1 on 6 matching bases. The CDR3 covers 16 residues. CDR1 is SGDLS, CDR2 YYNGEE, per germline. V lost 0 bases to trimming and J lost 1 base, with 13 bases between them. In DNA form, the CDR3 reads TGTGCCAGCAGCGTAGGAGGAAGACAGGCCCAAGAGACCCAGTACTTC. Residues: CASSVGGRQAQETQYF.

CDR3 sequence reads: CASSTRSGRGVYEQYF. The CDR3 region has the DNA TGTGCCAGCAGCACCAGATCCGGGAGGGGGGTTTACGAGCAGTACTTC. V gene TRBV21-1 combines with J gene TRBJ2-7; TRBD2 is the table's D call and was not checked against the DNA. TRBV21-1 is classified as a pseudogene. CDR3 size: 16 residues.

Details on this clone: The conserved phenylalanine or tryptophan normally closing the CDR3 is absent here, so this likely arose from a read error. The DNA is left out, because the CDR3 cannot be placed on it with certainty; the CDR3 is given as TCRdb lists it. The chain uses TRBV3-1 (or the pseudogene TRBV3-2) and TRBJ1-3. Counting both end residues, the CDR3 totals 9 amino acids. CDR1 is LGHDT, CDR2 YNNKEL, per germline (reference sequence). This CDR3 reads CASSQDRGL.

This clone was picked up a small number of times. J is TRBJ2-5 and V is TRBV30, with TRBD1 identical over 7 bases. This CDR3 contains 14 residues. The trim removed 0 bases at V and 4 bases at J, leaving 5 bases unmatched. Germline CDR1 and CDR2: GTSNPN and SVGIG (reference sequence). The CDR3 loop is CAWSVRQGAETQYF. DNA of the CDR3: TGTGCCTGGAGTGTAAGACAGGGCGCAGAGACCCAGTACTTC.

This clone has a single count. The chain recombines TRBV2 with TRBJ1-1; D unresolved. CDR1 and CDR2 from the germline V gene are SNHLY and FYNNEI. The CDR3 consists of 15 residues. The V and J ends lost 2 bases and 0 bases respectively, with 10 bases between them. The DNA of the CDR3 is TGTGCCAGCAGTGAACCATCGGATCTGAACACTGAAGCTTTCTTT. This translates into CASSEPSDLNTEAFF.